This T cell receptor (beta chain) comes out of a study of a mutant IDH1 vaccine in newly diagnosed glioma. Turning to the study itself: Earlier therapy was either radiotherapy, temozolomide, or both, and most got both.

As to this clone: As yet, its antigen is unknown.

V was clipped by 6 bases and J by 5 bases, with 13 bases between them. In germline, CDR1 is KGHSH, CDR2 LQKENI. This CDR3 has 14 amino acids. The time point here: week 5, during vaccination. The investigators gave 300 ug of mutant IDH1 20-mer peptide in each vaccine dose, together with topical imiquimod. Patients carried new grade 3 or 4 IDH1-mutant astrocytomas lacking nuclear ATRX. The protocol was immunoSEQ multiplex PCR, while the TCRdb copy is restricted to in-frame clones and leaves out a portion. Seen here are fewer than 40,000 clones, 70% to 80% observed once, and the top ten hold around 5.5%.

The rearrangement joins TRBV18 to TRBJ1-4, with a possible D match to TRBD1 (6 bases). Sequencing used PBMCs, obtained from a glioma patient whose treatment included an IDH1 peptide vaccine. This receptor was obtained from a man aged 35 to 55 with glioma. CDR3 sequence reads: CASSKTGENEKLFF. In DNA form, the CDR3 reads TGTGCCAGCTCTAAGACAGGAGAAAATGAAAAACTGTTTTTT. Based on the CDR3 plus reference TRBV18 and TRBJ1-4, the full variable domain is NAGVMQNPRHLVRRRGQEARLRCSPMKGHSHVYWYRQLPEEGLKFMVYLQKENIIDESGMPKERFSAEFPKEGPSILRIQQVVRGDSAAYFCASSKTGENEKLFFGSGTQLSVL.